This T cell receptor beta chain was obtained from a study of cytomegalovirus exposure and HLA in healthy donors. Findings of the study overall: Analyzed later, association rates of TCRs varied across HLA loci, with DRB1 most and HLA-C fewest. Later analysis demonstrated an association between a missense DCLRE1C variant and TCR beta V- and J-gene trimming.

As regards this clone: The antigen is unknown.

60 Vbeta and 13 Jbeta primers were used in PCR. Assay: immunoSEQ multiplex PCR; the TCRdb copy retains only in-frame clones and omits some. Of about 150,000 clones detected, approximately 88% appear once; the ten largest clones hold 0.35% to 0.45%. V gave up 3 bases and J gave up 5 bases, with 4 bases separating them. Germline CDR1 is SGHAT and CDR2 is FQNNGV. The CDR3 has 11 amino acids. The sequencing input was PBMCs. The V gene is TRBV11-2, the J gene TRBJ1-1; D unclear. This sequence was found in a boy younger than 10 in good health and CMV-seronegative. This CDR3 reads CASSLRTEAFF. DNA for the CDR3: TGTGCCAGCAGCTTGCGGACTGAAGCTTTCTTT. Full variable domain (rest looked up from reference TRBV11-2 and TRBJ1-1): EAGVAQSPRYKIIEKRQSVAFWCNPISGHATLYWYQQILGQGPKLLIQFQNNGVVDDSQLPKDRFSAERLKGVDSTLKIQPAKLEDSAVYLCASSLRTEAFFGQGTRLTVV.